This TCR beta chain was found in a study of blood T cell repertoires in COVID-19. In the study overall: Both acute and convalescent COVID-19 samples were obtained from the United States, Italy and Spain. PBMCs, B-cell-depleted T cells, or T cells provided the cDNA or gDNA that made up the material.

Germline CDR1 SNHLY, CDR2 FYNNEI. The CDR3 runs 14 residues. The ends were cut back, 8 bases at V and 1 base at J, with 12 bases in the middle. In the authors' workflow: Scientists estimated how many nucleated cells there were by amplifying reference gene primers. The assay was immunoSEQ multiplex PCR, and TCRdb's table has in-frame clones only and misses some. V, J and clone size derive from that table, while D and trimming were established from the DNA sequence. Among approximately 71,000 clones listed, less than 95% were seen once. The rearrangement joins TRBV2 to TRBJ1-5, with D maybe TRBD1 (6 bases). Sequencing was done on a sample of peripheral blood. The source of this sequence is a woman younger than 30 with acute or convalescent COVID-19. CDR3 bases: TGTGCCAGCGCCAGGGGTGGGAGCAATCAGCCCCAGCATTTT. It translates to CASARGGSNQPQHF. The full variable domain, with the rest looked up from reference TRBV2 and TRBJ1-5, is EPEVTQTPSHQVTQMGQEVILRCVPISNHLYFYWYRQILGQKVEFLVSFYNNEISEKSEIFDDQFSVERPDGSNFTLKIRSTKLEDSAMYFCASARGGSNQPQHFGDGTRLSIL.